The clone carrying this T cell receptor beta chain was recorded a few times. Antigen specificity is unknown. CDR1 and CDR2 from the germline V gene are MNHNS and SASEGT. Trimming left V 4 bases short and J 3 bases short, with 9 bases between. This CDR3 is built from 13 residues. This entry belongs to a study of T cells in Graves' hyperthyroidism and ophthalmopathy. General observations from the study: Most thyroid-expanded clonotypes above 0.001 were also found in blood.

The CDR3 regions of TCR beta were amplified from RNA transcripts. First-round RT-PCR with HTBI primers amplified the TCR CDR3 region. One entry per CDR3 protein results from TCRdb running MiXCR on the multiplex PCR reads. This sample yields 540,000 or so distinct CDR3 sequences, of which 15% to 18% are seen a single time; about 7% belongs to the top ten. The sequenced material came from blood. The origin of this receptor is a woman aged 30 to 39 with Graves' hyperthyroidism. The genes are TRBV6-1 and TRBJ1-1; D gene unclear. In DNA, the CDR3 is TGTGCCAGCAGTGTAAAGCGTTACACTGAAGCTTTCTTT. Protein: CASSVKRYTEAFF.